A single sample gave rise to the 16 T cell receptor beta chains below, sequenced in a study of T-cell memory formation after mild COVID-19. MiXCR, applied by TCRdb to the 5' RACE reads, yields one record per CDR3 protein. This table has 85,000 to 130,000 distinct CDR3 sequences, around an eighth appearing once. Sequenced input: PBMCs or a T cell subset sorted from them (not recorded which). The receptors stem from an adult woman who had mild COVID-19 (a few samples of this study predate the infection). Cell type and time point are not known.

This clonotype was counted ten times or more. V usage is TRBV11-3 and J usage is TRBJ2-3; D is possibly TRBD2 (6 bases). This CDR3 spans 16 amino acids. The germline gives CDR1 SGHNT, CDR2 YENEEA. Trimming left V 1 base short and J 2 bases short, with 13 bases between. CDR3 in amino acids: CASSLGGGSNTDTQYF. CDR3 bases: TGTGCCAGCAGCTTAGGAGGAGGGAGTAACACAGATACGCAGTATTTT.

This chain uses TRBV19 with TRBJ2-7; 9 bases map to TRBD2. The CDR3 sequence is 14 residues long. V lost 5 bases and J lost 1; bases outside the gene matches: 3. CDR1 is LNHDA and CDR2 is SQIVND in the germline V gene (reference sequence). In DNA form, the CDR3 reads TGTGCCAGTAGTTGGCTAGCGGGATCCTACGAGCAGTACTTC. Its translation: CASSWLAGSYEQYF. The complete variable domain, with remaining parts taken from reference TRBV19 and TRBJ2-7, reads DGGITQSPKYLFRKEGQNVTLSCEQNLNHDAMYWYRQDPGQGLRLIYYSQIVNDFQKGDIAEGYSVSREKKESFPLTVTSAQKNPTAFYLCASSWLAGSYEQYFGPGTRLTVT.

There are many counts of this clonotype. The chain has TRBV5-1 and TRBJ2-1; D is perhaps TRBD2 (5 bases). With 4 bases removed from V and 1 base from J, the gap between germline ends came to 12 bases. The CDR3 covers 15 residues. The germline CDR1 and CDR2 sequences are SGHRS and YFSETQ. In nucleotides, the CDR3 is TGCGCCAGCAGCCCGGACTCTACTTCCTACAATGAGCAGTTCTTC. This sequence encodes CASSPDSTSYNEQFF.

The chain is built from TRBV19 and TRBJ2-7, with D unresolved. This CDR3 has 16 amino acids. Germline V lookup: CDR1 LNHDA, CDR2 SQIVND (reference sequence). Trimming cost V 3 bases and J 0 bases, with 15 bases left between them. CDR3 protein: CASSIIGPTTSYEQYF. In nucleotides, the CDR3 is TGTGCCAGTAGTATTATTGGGCCTACTACCTCCTACGAGCAGTACTTC.

The chain is built from TRBV15 and TRBJ2-1; a weak D match, TRBD2 (5 bases). V lost 4 bases to trimming and J lost 4 bases, with 14 bases between them. CDR3 length: 15 amino acids. Germline CDR1 reads LNHNV; CDR2 reads YYDKDF (reference sequence). Written as DNA, the CDR3 is TGTGCCACCAGCATCCGGGGTCAGGAATACAATGAGCAGTTCTTC. Translation: CATSIRGQEYNEQFF.

This clonotype was picked up a small number of times. The chain has TRBV4-3 and TRBJ1-1, with D possibly being TRBD1 (6 bases). The CDR3 sequence is 13 residues long. V was cut by 3 bases and J by 4 bases, with 9 bases left in between. Germline CDR1 and CDR2: LGHNA and YSLEER. CDR3 coding DNA: TGCGCCAGCAGCCAGTCCAGGGGCACTGAAGCTTTCTTT. Protein product: CASSQSRGTEAFF.

V and J are TRBV6-2 or TRBV6-3 and TRBJ2-7; TRBD2 is a possible D gene (5 bases). This CDR3 spans 14 amino acids. The germline V gene has CDR1 MNHEY and CDR2 SVGEGT. Deletions cut 2 bases from V and 4 bases from J, with 12 bases between. In DNA form, the CDR3 reads TGTGCCAGCAGTTACGCCCCCCGGAGGTACGAGCAGTACTTC. Translating gives CASSYAPRRYEQYF.

The V gene is TRBV7-6, the J gene TRBJ2-2, with D possibly being TRBD1 (5 bases). The CDR3 extends over 14 amino acids. The germline CDR1 and CDR2 sequences are SGHVS and FNYEAQ. Deletions cut 5 bases from V and 4 bases from J, with 11 bases between. The DNA of the CDR3 is TGTGCCAGCAGCCGCACAGGTACCACCGGGGAGCTGTTTTTT. Its protein product is CASSRTGTTGELFF.

CDR3 coding DNA: TGTGCCAGCAGCTTACCGGGACAGAATAATGAAAAACTGTTTTTT. Translating it yields CASSLPGQNNEKLFF. The chain combines TRBV5-5 with TRBJ1-4; 7 positions agree with TRBD1. V lost 2 bases, J lost 4 bases, and 5 bases stayed unmatched. CDR1 and CDR2 from the germline V gene are SGHKS and YYEKEE (reference sequence). CDR3 length: 15 amino acids.

V is TRBV30 and J is TRBJ2-7; 7 bases are a match to TRBD1. The V gene's germline CDR1 is GTSNPN and CDR2 SVGIG (reference sequence). The trim removed 5 bases at V and 4 bases at J, leaving 8 bases unmatched. The CDR3 loop spans 13 amino acids. This CDR3 reads CAWWDSSAYEQYF. The CDR3 DNA reads as TGTGCCTGGTGGGACAGTTCAGCTTACGAGCAGTACTTC.

This clonotype has only a few counts. This chain uses TRBV9 with TRBJ2-4; D not resolved. Germline assignment: CDR1 SGDLS and CDR2 YYNGEE. Trimming took 0 bases from V and 1 from J, leaving 8 bases between them. This CDR3 contains 15 residues. In nucleotides, the CDR3 is TGTGCCAGCAGCGTAGGTCTGGGGGCCAAAAACATTCAGTACTTC. Amino acid sequence: CASSVGLGAKNIQYF.

This clonotype appeared a few times. The CDR3 region is CASSGSGVEYEQYF. CDR3 sequence (DNA): TGCGCCAGCAGCGGTAGCGGGGTGGAGTACGAGCAGTACTTC. This sequence joins TRBV4-1 and TRBJ2-7; 8 bases are shared with TRBD2. CDR1 and CDR2 (germline): MGHRA, YSYEKL. J was trimmed by 4 bases and V by 5 bases; bases with no gene match: 7. The CDR3 is 14 amino acids.

This clonotype appeared a few times. V is TRBV7-8 and J is TRBJ1-6; unclear D gene. Trimming removed 0 bases from V and 6 bases from J, with 9 bases in between. The CDR3 runs to 15 residues. In germline, CDR1 is SGHVS, CDR2 FQNEAQ. CDR3 in amino acids: CASSLATGINSPLHF. As DNA, the CDR3 is TGTGCCAGCAGCTTAGCTACGGGAATTAATTCACCCCTCCACTTT.

In the case of this clonotype: Being one base from a much bigger clone, this may be a read error. The J gene is TRBJ2-5, the V gene TRBV4-1; 14 nucleotides match TRBD2. The CDR3 spans 17 residues. Per the germline V gene, CDR1 is MGHRA and CDR2 is YSYEKL. The trim removed 5 bases at V and 2 bases at J, leaving 7 bases unmatched. CDR3 sequence (DNA): TGCGCCAGCAGCTACGGGACTAGCGGGGGCTTACAAGAGACCCAGTACTTC. Translated, it gives CASSYGTSGGLQETQYF.

This clonotype was seen a handful of times. This chain connects TRBV6-5 to TRBJ1-2; D remains ambiguous. Germline V gene lookup returns CDR1 MNHEY and CDR2 SVGAGI. The CDR3 spans 14 residues. Trimming stripped 4 bases from V and 8 bases from J, with 17 bases between. The CDR3 bases are TGTGCCAGCAGTTGGGGAGGTCCCCACTGGGGCTACACCTTC. Its translation is CASSWGGPHWGYTF.

This clonotype has just a few counts. This chain links TRBV6-5 with TRBJ2-5; no clear D gene. This CDR3 comprises 13 residues. CDR1 is MNHEY, CDR2 SVGAGI, per germline. V dropped 0 bases and J dropped 4 bases, with 6 bases sitting between them. CDR3 in amino acids: CASSYSNGETQYF. CDR3 bases: TGTGCCAGCAGTTACTCGAACGGAGAGACCCAGTACTTC.